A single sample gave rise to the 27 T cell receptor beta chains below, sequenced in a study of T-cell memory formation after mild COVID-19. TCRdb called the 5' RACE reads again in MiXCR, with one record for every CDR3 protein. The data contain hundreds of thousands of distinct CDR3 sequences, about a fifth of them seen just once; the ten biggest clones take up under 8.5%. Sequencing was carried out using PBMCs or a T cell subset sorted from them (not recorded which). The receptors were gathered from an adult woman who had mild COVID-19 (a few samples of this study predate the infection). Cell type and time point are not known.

CDR3 residues: CASSLAAGGTYNEQFF. In nucleotides, the CDR3 is TGTGCCAGCAGCTTAGCGGCGGGAGGCACCTACAATGAGCAGTTCTTC. The chain combines TRBV7-2 with TRBJ2-1, with 8 bases identical to TRBD2. Per the germline V gene, CDR1 is SGHTA and CDR2 is FQGNSA. CDR3 size: 16 residues. J lost 2 bases, V lost 0 bases, and 3 bases had no gene match. Together with reference TRBV7-2 and TRBJ2-1, the CDR3 gives the full variable domain: GAGVSQSPSNKVTEKGKDVELRCDPISGHTALYWYRQSLGQGLEFLIYFQGNSAPDKSGLPSDRFSAERTGGSVSTLTIQRTQQEDSAVYLCASSLAAGGTYNEQFFGPGTRLTVL.

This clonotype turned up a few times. CDR3: CASSQDRQVYSNQPQHF. CDR3 DNA: TGTGCCAGCAGCCAAGATAGGCAGGTTTATAGCAATCAGCCCCAGCATTTT. The chain recombines TRBV4-2 with TRBJ1-5, with no clear D. Germline assignment: CDR1 LGHNA and CDR2 YNFKEQ. The CDR3 has 17 residues. V was pared by 0 bases and J by 0 bases, with 12 bases between.

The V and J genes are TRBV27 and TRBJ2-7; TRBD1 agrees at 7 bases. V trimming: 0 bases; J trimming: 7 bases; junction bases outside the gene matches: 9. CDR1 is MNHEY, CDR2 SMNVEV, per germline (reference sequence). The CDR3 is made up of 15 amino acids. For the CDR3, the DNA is TGTGCCAGCAGTTTATCGGGCAGGGGGATCTGGGAGCAGTACTTC. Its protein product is CASSLSGRGIWEQYF.

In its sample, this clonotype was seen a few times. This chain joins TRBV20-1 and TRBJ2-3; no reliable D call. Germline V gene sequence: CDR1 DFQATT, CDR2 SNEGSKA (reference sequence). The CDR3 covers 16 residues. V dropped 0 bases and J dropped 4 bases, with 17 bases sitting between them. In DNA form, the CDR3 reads TGCAGTGCTAGAGATACTAAGGCGACTGTAGCAGATACGCAGTATTTT. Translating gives CSARDTKATVADTQYF.

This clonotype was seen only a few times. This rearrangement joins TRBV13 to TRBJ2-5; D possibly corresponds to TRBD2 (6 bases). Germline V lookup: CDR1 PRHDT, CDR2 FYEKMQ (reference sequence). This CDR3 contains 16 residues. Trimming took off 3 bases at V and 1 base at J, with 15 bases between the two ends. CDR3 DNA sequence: TGTGCCAGCAGCTTCGGACTACTAAGAGTCCAAGAGACCCAGTACTTC. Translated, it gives CASSFGLLRVQETQYF.

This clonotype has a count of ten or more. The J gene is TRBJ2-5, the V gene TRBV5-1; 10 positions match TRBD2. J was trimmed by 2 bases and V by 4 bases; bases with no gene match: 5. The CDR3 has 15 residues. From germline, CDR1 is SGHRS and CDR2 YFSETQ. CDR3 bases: TGCGCCAGCAGCCGATCTAGCGGGGGACAAGAGACCCAGTACTTC. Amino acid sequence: CASSRSSGGQETQYF.

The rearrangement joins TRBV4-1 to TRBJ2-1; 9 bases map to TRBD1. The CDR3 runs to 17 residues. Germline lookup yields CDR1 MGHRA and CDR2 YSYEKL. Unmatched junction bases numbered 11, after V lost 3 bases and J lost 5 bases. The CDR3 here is CASSHDPDRGFHNEQFF. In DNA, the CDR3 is TGCGCCAGCAGCCATGATCCCGACAGGGGGTTTCACAATGAGCAGTTCTTC.

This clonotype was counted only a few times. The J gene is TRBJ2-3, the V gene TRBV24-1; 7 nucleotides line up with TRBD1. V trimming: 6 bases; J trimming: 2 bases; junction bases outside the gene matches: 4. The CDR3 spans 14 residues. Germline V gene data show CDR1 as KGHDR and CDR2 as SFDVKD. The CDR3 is CATSPKGATDTQYF. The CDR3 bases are TGTGCCACCAGTCCGAAGGGGGCCACAGATACGCAGTATTTT.

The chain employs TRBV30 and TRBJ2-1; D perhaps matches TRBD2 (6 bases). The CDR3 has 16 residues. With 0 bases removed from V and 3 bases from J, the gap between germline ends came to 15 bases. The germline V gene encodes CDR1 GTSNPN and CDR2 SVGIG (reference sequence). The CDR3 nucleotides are TGTGCCTGGAGTGTAGCCGCTAGCGTATACTACAATGAGCAGTTCTTC. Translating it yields CAWSVAASVYYNEQFF.

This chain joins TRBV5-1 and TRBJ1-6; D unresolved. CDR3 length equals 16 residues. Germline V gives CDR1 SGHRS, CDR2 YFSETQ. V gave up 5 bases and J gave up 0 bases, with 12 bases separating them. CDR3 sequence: CASSHDKTSYNSPLHF. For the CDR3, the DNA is TGCGCCAGCAGTCACGACAAGACCTCCTATAATTCACCCCTCCACTTT. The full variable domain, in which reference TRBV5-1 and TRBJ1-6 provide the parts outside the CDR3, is KAGVTQTPRYLIKTRGQQVTLSCSPISGHRSVSWYQQTPGQGLQFLFEYFSETQRNKGNFPGRFSGRQFSNSRSEMNVSTLELGDSALYLCASSHDKTSYNSPLHFGNGTRLTVT.

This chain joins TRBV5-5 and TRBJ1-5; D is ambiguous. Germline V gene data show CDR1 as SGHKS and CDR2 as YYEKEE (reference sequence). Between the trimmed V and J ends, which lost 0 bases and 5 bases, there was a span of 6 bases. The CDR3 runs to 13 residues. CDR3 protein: CASSLDSYQPQHF. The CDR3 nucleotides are TGTGCCAGCAGCTTGGACAGTTATCAGCCCCAGCATTTT.

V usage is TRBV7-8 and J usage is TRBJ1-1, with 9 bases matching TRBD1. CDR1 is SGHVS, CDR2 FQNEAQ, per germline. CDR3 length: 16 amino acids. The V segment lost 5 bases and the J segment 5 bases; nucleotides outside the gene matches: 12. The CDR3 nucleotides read TGTGCCAGCAGCACTAGACAGGGGGTACAATTGACTGAAGCTTTCTTT. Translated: CASSTRQGVQLTEAFF.

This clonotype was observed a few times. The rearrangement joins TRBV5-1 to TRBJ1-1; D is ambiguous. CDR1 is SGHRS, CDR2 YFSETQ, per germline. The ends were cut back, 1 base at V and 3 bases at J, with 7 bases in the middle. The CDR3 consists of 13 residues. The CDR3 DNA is TGCGCCAGCAGCTTGAATGGGGACACTGAAGCTTTCTTT. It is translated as CASSLNGDTEAFF.

The CDR3 sequence is CASSYQGSTYNEQFF. CDR3 sequence (DNA): TGTGCCAGCAGTTATCAGGGGTCCACCTACAATGAGCAGTTCTTC. The chain has TRBV6-2 or TRBV6-3 and TRBJ2-1, with D possibly being TRBD1 (6 bases). Germline V gene sequence: CDR1 MNHEY, CDR2 SVGEGT. The CDR3 runs to 15 residues. Trimming took off 3 bases at V and 2 bases at J, with 11 bases between the two ends.

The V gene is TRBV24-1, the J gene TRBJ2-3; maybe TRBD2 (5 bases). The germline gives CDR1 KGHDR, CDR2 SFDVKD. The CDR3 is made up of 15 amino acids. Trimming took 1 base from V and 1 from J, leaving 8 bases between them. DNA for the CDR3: TGTGCCACCAGTGATTTCTACGGGGGCACAGATACGCAGTATTTT. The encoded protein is CATSDFYGGTDTQYF.

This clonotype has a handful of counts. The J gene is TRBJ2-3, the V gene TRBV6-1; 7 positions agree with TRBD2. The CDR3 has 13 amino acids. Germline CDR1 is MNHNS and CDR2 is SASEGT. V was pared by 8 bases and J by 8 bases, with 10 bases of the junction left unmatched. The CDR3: CASGGESSGTQYF. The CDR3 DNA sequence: TGTGCCAGCGGGGGGGAGTCGTCGGGTACGCAGTATTTT.

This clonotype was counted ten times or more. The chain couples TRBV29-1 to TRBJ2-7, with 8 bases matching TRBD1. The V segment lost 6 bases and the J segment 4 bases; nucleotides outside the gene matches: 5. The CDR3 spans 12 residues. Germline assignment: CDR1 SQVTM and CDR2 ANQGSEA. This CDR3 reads CSVADRGYEQYF. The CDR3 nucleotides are TGCAGCGTCGCCGACAGGGGATACGAGCAGTACTTC.

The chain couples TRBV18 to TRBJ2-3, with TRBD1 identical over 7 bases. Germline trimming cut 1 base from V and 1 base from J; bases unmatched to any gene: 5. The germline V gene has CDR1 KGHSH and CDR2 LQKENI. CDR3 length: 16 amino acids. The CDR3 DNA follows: TGTGCCAGCTCACCACGCCGGGACAGCCGCACAGATACGCAGTATTTT. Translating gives CASSPRRDSRTDTQYF.

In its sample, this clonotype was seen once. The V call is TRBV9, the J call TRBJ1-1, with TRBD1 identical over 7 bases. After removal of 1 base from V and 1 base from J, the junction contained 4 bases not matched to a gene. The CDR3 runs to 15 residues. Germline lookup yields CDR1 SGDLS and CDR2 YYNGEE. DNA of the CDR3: TGTGCCAGCAGCGTAACGGGACAGAAGAACACTGAAGCTTTCTTT. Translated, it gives CASSVTGQKNTEAFF.

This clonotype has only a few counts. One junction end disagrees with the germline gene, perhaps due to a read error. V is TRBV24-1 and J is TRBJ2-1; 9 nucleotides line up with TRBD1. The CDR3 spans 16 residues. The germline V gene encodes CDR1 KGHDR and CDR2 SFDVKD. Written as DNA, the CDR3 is TGTGCCACCAGTGATTTGAATACAGGGGGCGACAATGGGCAGTTCTTC. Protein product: CATSDLNTGGDNGQFF.

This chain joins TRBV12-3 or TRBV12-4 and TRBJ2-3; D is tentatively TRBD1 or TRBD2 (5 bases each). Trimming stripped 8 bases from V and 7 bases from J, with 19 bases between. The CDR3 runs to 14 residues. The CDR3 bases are TGTGCCAGCGCCAGGCAGGGAGATCGGCATACGCAGTATTTT. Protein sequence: CASARQGDRHTQYF.

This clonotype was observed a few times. Here the CDR3 reads CASGTGDGSPLHF. The CDR3 region has the DNA TGTGCCAGCGGGACAGGGGATGGATCACCCCTCCACTTT. The rearrangement uses TRBV3-1 and TRBJ1-6; the match to TRBD1 covers 10 bases. Germline lookup yields CDR1 LGHDT and CDR2 YNNKEL (reference sequence). V shed 8 bases, J shed 10 bases, and the junction held 5 bases outside the gene matches. The CDR3 has 13 residues. Filled out from reference TRBV3-1 and TRBJ1-6, the complete variable domain reads DTAVSQTPKYLVTQMGNDKSIKCEQNLGHDTMYWYKQDSKKFLKIMFSYNNKELIINETVPNRFSPKSPDKAHLNLHINSLELGDSAVYFCASGTGDGSPLHFGNGTRLTVT.

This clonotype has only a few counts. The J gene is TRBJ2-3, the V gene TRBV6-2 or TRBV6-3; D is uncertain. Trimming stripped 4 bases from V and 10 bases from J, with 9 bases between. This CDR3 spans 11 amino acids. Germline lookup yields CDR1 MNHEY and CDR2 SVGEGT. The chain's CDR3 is CASSSGSPQYF. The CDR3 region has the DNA TGTGCCAGCAGTTCGGGTAGCCCGCAGTATTTT.

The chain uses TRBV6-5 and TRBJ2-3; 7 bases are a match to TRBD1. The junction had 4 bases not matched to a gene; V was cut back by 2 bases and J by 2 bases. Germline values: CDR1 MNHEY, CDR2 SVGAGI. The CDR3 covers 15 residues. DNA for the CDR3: TGTGCCAGCAGTTACCGGGGACAGCCCACAGATACGCAGTATTTT. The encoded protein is CASSYRGQPTDTQYF.

The CDR3 reads CASSQGAPEAFF. CDR3 nucleotide sequence: TGTGCCAGCAGCCAAGGGGCACCTGAAGCTTTCTTT. The genes are TRBV12-3 or TRBV12-4 and TRBJ1-1, with D tentatively TRBD1 (5 bases). This CDR3 spans 12 amino acids. With 6 bases removed from V and 6 bases from J, the gap between germline ends came to 11 bases.

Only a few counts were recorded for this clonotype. CDR3 loop: CASSPGQGKLFF. The CDR3 nucleotides read TGTGCCAGCAGCCCAGGGCAGGGGAAACTGTTTTTT. The V call is TRBV7-9, the J call TRBJ1-4; D might be TRBD1 (6 bases). The length of the CDR3 is 12 residues. Per germline, CDR1 SEHNR and CDR2 FQNEAQ (reference sequence). Trimming removed 5 bases from V and 11 bases from J, with 12 bases in between.

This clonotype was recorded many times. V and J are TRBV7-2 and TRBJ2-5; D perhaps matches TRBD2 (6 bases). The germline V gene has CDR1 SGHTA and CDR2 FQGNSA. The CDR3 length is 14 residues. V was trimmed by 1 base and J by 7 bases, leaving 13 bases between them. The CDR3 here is CASSLGGGSATQYF. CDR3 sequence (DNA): TGTGCCAGCAGCTTAGGTGGAGGGAGTGCGACCCAGTACTTC.